The source of this T cell receptor (beta chain) is a study of CD8 T cells in ankylosing spondylitis. Study conclusions and caveats: The authors found the disease-linked clones to be CD8+ and relatively rare in peripheral blood. Reactive arthritis synovial fluid and blood were previously reported to contain some motif variants. It appeared that ankylosing spondylitis blood was characterized by a TCR beta motif of about 8 highly homologous variants.

Scientists made TCR beta libraries using quantitative 5'-RACE with molecular barcodes. MiXCR, applied by TCRdb to the 5' RACE reads, yields one record per CDR3 protein. The table shows around 210,000 distinct CDR3 sequences, with around 8% occurring only once. Ten or more counts support this clonotype. Its target is unknown. Per the germline V gene, CDR1 is LNHDA and CDR2 is SQIVND (reference sequence). The CDR3 loop spans 15 amino acids. With V trimmed by 0 bases and J by 4 bases, 3 bases remained unmatched. The chain employs TRBV19 and TRBJ2-3, with 8 bases identical to TRBD2. This TCR was recovered from a female donor with ankylosing spondylitis or in good health (not recorded which). Sequencing was done on a sample of blood, either unsorted or a sorted T cell fraction (not recorded which). The CDR3 DNA reads TGTGCCAGTAGTATAGAAAGCGGGAGCGCAGATACGCAGTATTTT. Its protein product is CASSIESGSADTQYF. Using reference TRBV19 and TRBJ2-3 for the parts outside the CDR3, the full variable domain is DGGITQSPKYLFRKEGQNVTLSCEQNLNHDAMYWYRQDPGQGLRLIYYSQIVNDFQKGDIAEGYSVSREKKESFPLTVTSAQKNPTAFYLCASSIESGSADTQYFGPGTRLTVL.